These 13 T cell receptor beta chains came from one sample sequenced in a study of blood T cell repertoires in COVID-19. Sequencing was performed with immunoSEQ multiplex PCR; in TCRdb, only in-frame clones are kept and a portion is missing. The sample lists roughly 80,000 clones, approximately 82% occurring once. Sample: peripheral blood. The receptor source for this set is a woman aged 60-75 years with acute or convalescent COVID-19.

CDR3 in amino acids: CASTTGGRVNTGELFF. Here the CDR3 DNA reads TGTGCCAGCACCACAGGGGGAAGAGTGAACACCGGGGAGCTGTTTTTT. This chain connects TRBV5-4 to TRBJ2-2, with TRBD1 matching over 8 bases. The CDR3 loop spans 16 amino acids. CDR1 and CDR2 (germline): SGHNT, YYREEE (reference sequence). After removal of 6 bases from V and 1 base from J, the junction contained 8 bases not matched to a gene.

The rearrangement joins TRBV4-1 to TRBJ1-1; 8 positions agree with TRBD1. This CDR3 is built from 14 residues. J lost 10 bases, V lost 2 bases, and 9 bases had no gene match. In germline, CDR1 is MGHRA, CDR2 YSYEKL. The CDR3 region is CASSQPGQGLRAFF. In nucleotides, the CDR3 is TGCGCCAGCAGCCAACCCGGACAGGGATTGCGAGCTTTCTTT.

The V call is TRBV11-2, the J call TRBJ2-1, with 9 bases fitting TRBD2. Germline V CDR1 and CDR2: SGHAT, FQNNGV. After removal of 0 bases from V and 4 bases from J, the junction contained 1 base not matched to a gene. This CDR3 has 15 residues. CDR3 protein: CASSLDTSGYNEQFF. In DNA, the CDR3 is TGTGCCAGCAGCTTAGATACTAGCGGGTACAATGAGCAGTTCTTC.

The CDR3 sequence: CASSPRGSYGYTF. The CDR3 DNA follows: TGTGCCAGCTCACCACGAGGATCCTATGGCTACACCTTC. The gene calls are TRBV18 and TRBJ1-2, with no clear D. The germline CDR1 and CDR2 sequences are KGHSH and LQKENI. V was shortened by 1 base and J by 4 bases, with 7 bases between the two germline ends. The CDR3 totals 13 residues.

The rearrangement links TRBV2 to TRBJ2-5; 10 bases agree with TRBD2. The CDR3 consists of 14 residues. Germline V gives CDR1 SNHLY, CDR2 FYNNEI. Trimming at V came to 6 bases and at J to 2 bases, leaving 3 bases not matched to a gene. As DNA, the CDR3 is TGTGCCAGCAGGGAGACTAGCGGGCAAGAGACCCAGTACTTC. This sequence encodes CASRETSGQETQYF.

The V call is TRBV13, the J call TRBJ1-1; D possibly corresponds to TRBD1 (5 bases). The germline V gene has CDR1 PRHDT and CDR2 FYEKMQ (reference sequence). The length of the CDR3 is 15 residues. The germline V and J ends were trimmed by 1 base and 0 bases, with 9 bases remaining between them. The CDR3 DNA sequence: TGTGCCAGCAGCTTAGTCGGCAGGGTGAACACTGAAGCTTTCTTT. It yields the protein CASSLVGRVNTEAFF. Looking up the rest from reference TRBV13 and TRBJ1-1 gives the full variable domain: AAGVIQSPRHLIKEKRETATLKCYPIPRHDTVYWYQQGPGQDPQFLISFYEKMQSDKGSIPDRFSAQQFSDYHSELNMSSLELGDSALYFCASSLVGRVNTEAFFGQGTRLTVV.

The chain links TRBV27 to TRBJ2-7, with 8 bases identical to TRBD1. CDR3 length equals 15 residues. Germline V CDR1 and CDR2: MNHEY, SMNVEV (reference sequence). V dropped 3 bases and J dropped 2; count of bases not matched to a gene: 6. DNA of the CDR3: TGTGCCAGCAGTTTCCCCGGACAGGGCACCTACGAGCAGTACTTC. Protein: CASSFPGQGTYEQYF.

This clone showed up just a few times. The V call is TRBV7-3, the J call TRBJ1-2, with TRBD1 matching 8 bases. CDR1 and CDR2 (germline): SGHTA, FQGTGA. The V gene end was trimmed by 5 bases and the J gene end by 7 bases; junction bases not matched to a gene: 6. The CDR3 is made up of 13 amino acids. CDR3 coding DNA: TGTGCCAGCAGCGCAGGGGGCGCCGCTGGCTACACCTTC. Protein: CASSAGGAAGYTF. Supplemented by reference TRBV7-3 and TRBJ1-2, the full variable domain reads GAGVSQTPSNKVTEKGKYVELRCDPISGHTALYWYRQSLGQGPEFLIYFQGTGAADDSGLPNDRFFAVRPEGSVSTLKIQRTERGDSAVYLCASSAGGAAGYTFGSGTRLTVV.

The rearrangement joins TRBV29-1 to TRBJ2-5, with 10 positions matching TRBD2. Unmatched junction bases numbered 3, after V lost 6 bases and J lost 5 bases. Germline CDR1 SQVTM, CDR2 ANQGSEA. The CDR3 is 12 amino acids. This chain's CDR3 is CSVAGGSETQYF. The CDR3 region has the DNA TGCAGCGTAGCGGGAGGGTCGGAGACCCAGTACTTC.

This clone was detected only a few times. V gene TRBV4-1 combines with J gene TRBJ1-5; D remains unclear. The CDR3 extends over 17 amino acids. From germline, CDR1 is MGHRA and CDR2 YSYEKL. V dropped 7 bases and J dropped 0 bases, with 19 bases sitting between them. The CDR3 nucleotides are TGCGCCAGCAACTGGGAGGTGGGTTCTTATAGCAATCAGCCCCAGCATTTT. This translates into CASNWEVGSYSNQPQHF.

The chain joins TRBV28 to TRBJ2-2; TRBD2 matches 9 bases. The length of the CDR3 is 15 residues. V shed 4 bases and J 3 bases; nucleotides not matched to a gene: 3. CDR1 is MDHEN, CDR2 SYDVKM, per germline. The chain's CDR3 is CASSSLAGYTGELFF. In DNA form, the CDR3 reads TGTGCCAGCAGTTCGCTAGCGGGGTACACCGGGGAGCTGTTTTTT. Full variable domain (remainder filled in from reference TRBV28 and TRBJ2-2): DVKVTQSSRYLVKRTGEKVFLECVQDMDHENMFWYRQDPGLGLRLIYFSYDVKMKEKGDIPEGYSVSREKKERFSLILESASTNQTSMYLCASSSLAGYTGELFFGEGSRLTVL.

V is TRBV6-1 and J is TRBJ1-1, with 7 bases lining up with TRBD1. There are 14 residues in the CDR3. Trimming at V came to 3 bases and at J to 12 bases, leaving 13 bases not matched to a gene. CDR1 and CDR2 from the germline V gene are MNHNS and SASEGT. The CDR3 region is CASSEIQRQGRSFF. The CDR3 coding sequence is TGTGCCAGCAGTGAGATTCAGAGACAGGGACGATCTTTCTTT.

The chain has TRBV7-9 and TRBJ2-5, with 8 bases lining up with TRBD2. CDR1 SEHNR and CDR2 FQNEAQ come from the germline V gene (reference sequence). V trimming: 7 bases; J trimming: 2 bases; junction bases outside the gene matches: 6. The CDR3 extends over 14 amino acids. The CDR3 is CASNPTGGQETQYF. Here the CDR3 DNA reads TGTGCCAGCAACCCTACGGGGGGGCAAGAGACCCAGTACTTC.